The 16 T cell receptor beta chains below all came from one sample that was sequenced in a study of OX40 agonist ivuxolimab in advanced cancers. Libraries were prepared by immunoSEQ multiplex PCR; TCRdb keeps only in-frame clonotypes and omits some of them. This table holds around 84,000 clones, 85% to 95% found once. The specimen was CD4+ or CD8+ T cells sorted from blood, collected in a trial of the OX40 agonist ivuxolimab. The receptors here all came from an adult with an advanced solid tumor such as melanoma, head and neck, liver or kidney cancer.

The chain uses TRBV6-5 and TRBJ2-5, with 7 bases aligning to TRBD2. The junction had 7 bases not matched to a gene; V was cut back by 1 base and J by 2 bases. Germline-derived CDR1 and CDR2 are MNHEY and SVGAGI. The CDR3 has 16 amino acids. Here the CDR3 DNA reads TGTGCCAGCAGTTACTTACAGACTAGCCCACAAGAGACCCAGTACTTC. Its translation: CASSYLQTSPQETQYF.

The V and J genes are TRBV29-1 and TRBJ1-2; tentatively, D is TRBD1 (5 bases). Germline CDR1 is SQVTM and CDR2 is ANQGSEA. The CDR3 is 12 residues long. Trimming pared 5 bases from V and 3 bases from J, leaving 10 bases between. CDR3 in amino acids: CSVNPGHYGYTF. CDR3 DNA sequence: TGCAGCGTTAACCCAGGGCACTATGGCTACACCTTC. The variable domain in full, completed from reference TRBV29-1 and TRBJ1-2, reads SAVISQKPSRDICQRGTSLTIQCQVDSQVTMMFWYRQQPGQSLTLIATANQGSEATYESGFVIDKFPISRPNLTFSTLTVSNMSPEDSSIYLCSVNPGHYGYTFGSGTRLTVV.

This chain uses TRBV5-1 with TRBJ2-1; the D gene could be TRBD1 or TRBD2 (5 bases each). Germline V gene data show CDR1 as SGHRS and CDR2 as YFSETQ. The ends were cut back, 0 bases at V and 5 bases at J, with 15 bases in the middle. This CDR3 contains 16 residues. CDR3 in DNA: TGCGCCAGCAGCTTGGCACGGGCAGGGAGAGACAATGAGCAGTTCTTC. Amino acids: CASSLARAGRDNEQFF.

V gene TRBV4-1 combines with J gene TRBJ1-1; D remains unclear. Between the trimmed V and J ends, which lost 0 bases and 1 base, there was a span of 12 bases. This CDR3 region has 16 residues. Per germline, CDR1 MGHRA and CDR2 YSYEKL. CDR3 sequence: CASSQDLGLSNTEAFF. The CDR3 bases are TGCGCCAGCAGCCAAGATTTGGGTCTCTCGAACACTGAAGCTTTCTTT.

The V and J genes are TRBV21-1 and TRBJ1-6; TRBD1 reflects the table's D call only, with no check against the DNA. TRBV21-1 corresponds to a pseudogene. This CDR3 comprises 17 residues. CDR3 residues: CASSTRTGLFLRSPLHF. The CDR3 region has the DNA TGTGCCAGCAGCACCCGGACAGGCCTCTTCCTTAGGTCACCCCTCCACTTT.

The chain combines TRBV21-1 with TRBJ2-1; the table's D call of TRBD1 was not tested on the DNA. TRBV21-1 is marked as a pseudogene. CDR3 size: 15 residues. The CDR3 loop reads CASSIMDRGYNEQFF. DNA of the CDR3: TGTGCCAGCAGCATTATGGACAGGGGTTACAATGAGCAGTTCTTC.

J is TRBJ2-7 and V is TRBV6-5; D is perhaps TRBD2 (7 bases). CDR1 and CDR2 (germline): MNHEY, SVGAGI. The V gene lost 8 bases and the J gene lost 1 base, with 15 bases spanning the gap. The CDR3 is made up of 14 amino acids. CDR3 in DNA: TGTGCCAGCGGGGAGGGGGTCAGGTCCTACGAGCAGTACTTC. It codes for CASGEGVRSYEQYF.

This clone was seen a single time. This chain connects TRBV15 to TRBJ2-3; TRBD1 matches 11 bases. CDR1 and CDR2 from the germline V gene are LNHNV and YYDKDF (reference sequence). V dropped 4 bases and J dropped 7; count of bases not matched to a gene: 7. The CDR3 totals 15 residues. As DNA, the CDR3 is TGTGCCACCAGCATAAGGGGACAGGGGGTCCATACGCAGTATTTT. This encodes CATSIRGQGVHTQYF.

This chain links TRBV9 with TRBJ2-1; D might be TRBD1 (6 bases). Trimming took off 3 bases at V and 1 base at J, with 11 bases between the two ends. The germline V gene has CDR1 SGDLS and CDR2 YYNGEE. The CDR3 consists of 15 residues. CDR3 DNA sequence: TGTGCCAGCAGCGACGCCAGGGGTTCCTACAATGAGCAGTTCTTC. Protein: CASSDARGSYNEQFF.

This clone was recorded only once. V is TRBV5-8 and J is TRBJ2-1; 8 nucleotides line up with TRBD2. Losses at the gene ends were 4 bases for V and 6 bases for J; bases not matched to a gene: 3. The germline gives CDR1 SGHTS, CDR2 YDEGEE. There are 13 residues in the CDR3. The CDR3 spells CASSHRGGNEQFF. CDR3 nucleotides: TGTGCCAGCAGCCATCGGGGGGGCAATGAGCAGTTCTTC. The whole variable domain, filled in from reference TRBV5-8 and TRBJ2-1, reads EAGVTQSPTHLIKTRGQQATLRCSPISGHTSVYWYQQALGLGLQFLLWYDEGEERNRGNFPPRFSGRQFPNYSSELNVNALELEDSALYLCASSHRGGNEQFFGPGTRLTVL.

The J gene is TRBJ1-6, the V gene TRBV9, with D unclear. The germline V gene encodes CDR1 SGDLS and CDR2 YYNGEE. CDR3 length equals 13 residues. V lost 0 bases and J 9 bases, leaving 7 bases between the germline ends. The CDR3, as DNA: TGTGCCAGCAGCGTAGATGGCGGTTCACCCCTCCACTTT. This codes for CASSVDGGSPLHF.

V is TRBV5-1 and J is TRBJ2-3, with TRBD2 identical over 12 bases. The CDR3 runs 18 residues. The germline V gene encodes CDR1 SGHRS and CDR2 YFSETQ. J was trimmed by 1 base and V by 3 bases; bases with no gene match: 9. The CDR3 coding sequence is TGCGCCAGCAGCTCCCAGACTAGCGGGAGCCTTGGCACAGATACGCAGTATTTT. This codes for CASSSQTSGSLGTDTQYF.

The CDR3 loop reads CAWWKVNTGELFF. The CDR3 region has the DNA TGTGCCTGGTGGAAAGTGAACACCGGGGAGCTGTTTTTT. This rearrangement joins TRBV30 to TRBJ2-2, with D unresolved. V was cut by 5 bases and J by 1 base, with 8 bases left in between. This CDR3 has 13 residues. CDR1 is GTSNPN, CDR2 SVGIG, per germline (reference sequence).

Comments on this clone: Within the sample, other DNA sequences also encode this same CDR3. The chain recombines TRBV7-9 with TRBJ2-7, with D unresolved. Between the trimmed V and J ends, which lost 1 base and 3 bases, there was a span of 7 bases. CDR1 and CDR2 from the germline V gene are SEHNR and FQNEAQ (reference sequence). This CDR3 is 13 amino acids long. CDR3: CASSLGISYEQYF. The CDR3 DNA reads as TGTGCCAGCAGCTTAGGAATAAGCTACGAGCAGTACTTC.

The rearrangement uses TRBV27 and TRBJ2-2, with a tentative D call TRBD2 (6 bases). The CDR3 has 14 amino acids. V shed 7 bases and J shed 5 bases, with 14 bases lying between them. Germline-derived CDR1 and CDR2 are MNHEY and SMNVEV (reference sequence). DNA of the CDR3: TGTGCCAGCACCTACGGGGGAACAACCGGGGAGCTGTTTTTT. Encoded protein: CASTYGGTTGELFF.

The chain is built from TRBV20-1 and TRBJ1-2; D is unresolved. Germline CDR1 reads DFQATT; CDR2 reads SNEGSKA (reference sequence). The CDR3 consists of 10 residues. Between the trimmed V and J ends, which lost 3 bases and 7 bases, there was a span of 6 bases. Written as DNA, the CDR3 is TGCAGTGCTAGCCAAGGTGGCTACACCTTC. This translates into CSASQGGYTF.